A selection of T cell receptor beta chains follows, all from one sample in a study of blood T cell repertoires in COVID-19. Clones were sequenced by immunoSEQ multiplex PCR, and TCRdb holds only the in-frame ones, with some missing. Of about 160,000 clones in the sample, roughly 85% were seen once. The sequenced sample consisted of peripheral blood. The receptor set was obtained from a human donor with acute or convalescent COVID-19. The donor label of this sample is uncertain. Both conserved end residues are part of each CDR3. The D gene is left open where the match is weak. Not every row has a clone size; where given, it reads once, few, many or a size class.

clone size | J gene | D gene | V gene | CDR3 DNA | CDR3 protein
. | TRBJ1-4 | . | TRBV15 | TGTGCCACCACCGTCCAGGGGACGGGCGAAAAACTGTTTTTT | CATTVQGTGEKLFF
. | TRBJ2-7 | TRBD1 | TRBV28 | TGTGCCAGCAGCCTGTTGACAGGGGGGTACTACGAGCAGTACTTC | CASSLLTGGYYEQYF
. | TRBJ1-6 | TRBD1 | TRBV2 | TGTGCCAGCTCAGGACAGGGAACGAGTAATAATTCACCCCTCCACTTT | CASSGQGTSNNSPLHF
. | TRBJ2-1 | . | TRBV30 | TGTGCCTGGAACACTTTAGACAGTCCGGACAATGAGCAGTTCTTC | CAWNTLDSPDNEQFF
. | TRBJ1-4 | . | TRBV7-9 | TGTGCCAGCAGCGAAAACACAGCAACTAATGAAAAACTGTTTTTT | CASSENTATNEKLFF
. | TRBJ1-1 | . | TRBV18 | TGTGCCAGCTCACCGGGTTTAGGGGATGAAGCTTTCTTT | CASSPGLGDEAFF
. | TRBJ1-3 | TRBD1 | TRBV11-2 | TGTGCCAGCAGCAAAAACAGGGGGCGAGGAAACACCATATATTTT | CASSKNRGRGNTIYF
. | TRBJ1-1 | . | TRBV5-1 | TGCGCCAGCAGCTTGGATCAGGCCCGTGAAGCTTTCTTT | CASSLDQAREAFF
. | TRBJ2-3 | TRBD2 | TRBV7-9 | TGTGCCAGCAGCTTAGGTCAGCGGGGGGGGACAGATACGCAGTATTTT | CASSLGQRGGTDTQYF
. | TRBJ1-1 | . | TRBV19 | TGTGCCAGTAGTATTGGGGGCGGGGGGCCTGAAGCTTTCTTT | CASSIGGGGPEAFF
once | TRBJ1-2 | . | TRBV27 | TGTGCCAGCAGGAATACAGCGGGGAACTATGGCTACACCTTC | CASRNTAGNYGYTF
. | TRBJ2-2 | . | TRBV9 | TGTGCCAGCAGCGTAGCAGGGATGGGTGCCGGGGAGCTGTTTTTT | CASSVAGMGAGELFF
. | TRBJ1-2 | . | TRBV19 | TGTGCCAGTAGCCCCAGTGGACAGACCTATGGCTACACCTTC | CASSPSGQTYGYTF
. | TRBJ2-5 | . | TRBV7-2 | TGTGCCAGCAGCTTAGTTCGGGGGAGGGAGACCCAGTACTTC | CASSLVRGRETQYF
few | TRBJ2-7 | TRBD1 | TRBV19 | TGTGCCAGTAGTCCCTCCGGGACAGGGCTCTACGAGCAGTACTTC | CASSPSGTGLYEQYF
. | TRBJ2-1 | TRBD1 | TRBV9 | TGTGCCAGCAGCGTAGCTCAGGACAGGTCGAATGAGCAGTTCTTC | CASSVAQDRSNEQFF
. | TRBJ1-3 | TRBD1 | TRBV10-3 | TGTGCCATCAGTGATCCCAGGGGGGTCAACACCATATATTTT | CAISDPRGVNTIYF